Following are 4 T cell receptor beta chains from one sample sequenced in a study of blood T cell repertoires in COVID-19. Produced via immunoSEQ multiplex PCR; TCRdb's table is partial and in-frame only. Of over 70,000 clones in the sample, roughly 80% were seen once. The specimen was peripheral blood. These receptors originate from a woman in her 70s with acute or convalescent COVID-19.

The chain couples TRBV7-2 to TRBJ2-1; 10 nucleotides match TRBD2. The germline V gene has CDR1 SGHTA and CDR2 FQGNSA. The junction had 2 bases not matched to a gene; V was cut back by 5 bases and J by 1 base. This CDR3 is built from 15 residues. The CDR3 sequence is CASSPLAGSYNEQFF. Here the CDR3 DNA reads TGTGCCAGCAGCCCACTAGCGGGGTCCTACAATGAGCAGTTCTTC. Looking up the rest from reference TRBV7-2 and TRBJ2-1 gives the full variable domain: GAGVSQSPSNKVTEKGKDVELRCDPISGHTALYWYRQSLGQGLEFLIYFQGNSAPDKSGLPSDRFSAERTGGSVSTLTIQRTQQEDSAVYLCASSPLAGSYNEQFFGPGTRLTVL.

The CDR3 coding sequence is TGTGCCATCAGAAAGACAGGGGGCACTGAAGCTTTCTTT. Protein sequence: CAIRKTGGTEAFF. The chain recombines TRBV10-3 with TRBJ1-1, with TRBD1 matching over 9 bases. The germline gives CDR1 ENHRY, CDR2 SYGVKD. J gave up 4 bases and V 6 bases, and 3 bases lay outside the gene matches. CDR3 length equals 13 residues.

The V gene is TRBV2, the J gene TRBJ1-6, with 9 bases identical to TRBD1. The CDR3 totals 14 residues. CDR1 SNHLY and CDR2 FYNNEI come from the germline V gene. V was clipped by 7 bases and J by 6 bases; unmatched bases: 4. The CDR3 here is CASTLDRGNSPLHF. CDR3 coding DNA: TGTGCCAGCACCCTGGACAGGGGTAATTCACCCCTCCACTTT.

This CDR3 reads CASSPTRGEQFF. The CDR3 coding sequence is TGTGCCAGCAGCCCGACCCGCGGTGAGCAGTTCTTC. V is TRBV14 and J is TRBJ2-1; D is undetermined. Germline loops: CDR1 SGHDN, CDR2 FVKESK. V was shortened by 4 bases and J by 9 bases, with 10 bases between the two germline ends. The CDR3 is 12 amino acids.